Listed below are T cell receptor beta chains from one sample, sequenced in a study of monozygotic twins with inflammatory bowel disease. Reprocessing the 5' RACE reads, TCRdb reports a single entry for every CDR3 protein and omits DNA. The sample table includes 400,000 to 500,000 distinct CDR3 sequences. Sequenced sample: blood. The source is a human donor with ulcerative colitis or Crohn's disease, or a healthy co-twin of an affected twin (not recorded which). Each CDR3 is given with its conserved first and last residue.

V	J	CDR3
TRBV7-3	TRBJ2-6	CASSRTASGANVLTF
TRBV10-3	TRBJ2-7	CAISESTVGQYF
TRBV7-3	TRBJ2-1	CASSLRRLAGASSYNEQFF
TRBV5-1	TRBJ2-6	CASTQGAFLFSGANVLTF
TRBV5-1	TRBJ2-1	CASSRDWGSAEQFF
TRBV14	TRBJ1-1	CASSPGPRDEAFF
TRBV12-3/TRBV12-4	TRBJ1-5	CASSLVGVWSNQPQHF
TRBV2	TRBJ1-5	CASSVSGGQPQHF
TRBV6-5	TRBJ1-1	CASSYSGQWNTEAFF
TRBV28	TRBJ2-7	CAVREIGGTYEQYF
TRBV7-9	TRBJ2-3	CASSLGQRTLTDTQYF
TRBV19	TRBJ1-1	CATTGVAGAFF
TRBV20-1	TRBJ2-2	CSARGEGRPTGELFF
TRBV7-3	TRBJ2-3	CASSLEGHSTDTQYF
TRBV6-5	TRBJ2-7	CASRYRDSYEQYF
TRBV18	TRBJ1-2	CASSAELGGYTF
TRBV6-2/TRBV6-3	TRBJ2-5	CASSYSIGAGAETQYF
TRBV5-1	TRBJ2-1	CASSLLRERGSYNEQFF
TRBV11-2	TRBJ2-7	CASILRPGEKYEQYF
TRBV27	TRBJ1-5	CATSQGWNQPQHF
TRBV6-2/TRBV6-3	TRBJ2-3	CASTRRLSTDTQYF
TRBV20-1	TRBJ2-5	CSAARGGRETQYF
TRBV29-1	TRBJ2-3	CSVVRGTDTQYF
TRBV11-2	TRBJ1-1	CASRRTDTEAFF
TRBV10-3	TRBJ1-6	CASGDRRDPNSPLHF
TRBV24-1	TRBJ1-6	CATLPRQGQGTPSLHF
TRBV7-2	TRBJ2-3	CASSFRGSFSETQYF
TRBV19	TRBJ1-1	CASRTTGKANTEAFF
TRBV5-1	TRBJ1-2	CASSSLPRDGYTF
TRBV6-2/TRBV6-3	TRBJ2-1	CASSRSSVGEQFF
TRBV5-4	TRBJ2-7	CASSLSPAESSYEQYF
TRBV7-3	TRBJ2-1	CASSLTGARSYNEQFF
TRBV6-7	TRBJ2-6	CASSYSGGRSPLSGANVLTF
TRBV15	TRBJ1-4	CATSKTGTASGATNEKLFF
TRBV3-1	TRBJ1-5	CASSQDPGCGPQHF
TRBV5-4	TRBJ1-1	CASSKLGTGQINTEAFF
TRBV29-1	TRBJ2-7	CSVQTRTSYEQYF
TRBV28	TRBJ2-1	CASSRRLAGHNEQFF
TRBV6-5	TRBJ1-6	CASSFRTDNSPLHF
TRBV20-1	TRBJ2-1	CSATGLAGGPGNEQFF
TRBV25-1	TRBJ1-1	CASSENIEPNTEAFF
TRBV7-3	TRBJ1-1	CASSFEGAPEAFF
TRBV7-2	TRBJ2-4	CASSLEASVDIQYF
TRBV7-9	TRBJ1-1	CASSLKTDEAFF
TRBV7-2	TRBJ2-3	CASSLVSAGAKKDTQYF
TRBV7-2	TRBJ2-7	CASSTLAGGNYEQYF
TRBV7-2	TRBJ1-2	CASIKGAPGNGYTF